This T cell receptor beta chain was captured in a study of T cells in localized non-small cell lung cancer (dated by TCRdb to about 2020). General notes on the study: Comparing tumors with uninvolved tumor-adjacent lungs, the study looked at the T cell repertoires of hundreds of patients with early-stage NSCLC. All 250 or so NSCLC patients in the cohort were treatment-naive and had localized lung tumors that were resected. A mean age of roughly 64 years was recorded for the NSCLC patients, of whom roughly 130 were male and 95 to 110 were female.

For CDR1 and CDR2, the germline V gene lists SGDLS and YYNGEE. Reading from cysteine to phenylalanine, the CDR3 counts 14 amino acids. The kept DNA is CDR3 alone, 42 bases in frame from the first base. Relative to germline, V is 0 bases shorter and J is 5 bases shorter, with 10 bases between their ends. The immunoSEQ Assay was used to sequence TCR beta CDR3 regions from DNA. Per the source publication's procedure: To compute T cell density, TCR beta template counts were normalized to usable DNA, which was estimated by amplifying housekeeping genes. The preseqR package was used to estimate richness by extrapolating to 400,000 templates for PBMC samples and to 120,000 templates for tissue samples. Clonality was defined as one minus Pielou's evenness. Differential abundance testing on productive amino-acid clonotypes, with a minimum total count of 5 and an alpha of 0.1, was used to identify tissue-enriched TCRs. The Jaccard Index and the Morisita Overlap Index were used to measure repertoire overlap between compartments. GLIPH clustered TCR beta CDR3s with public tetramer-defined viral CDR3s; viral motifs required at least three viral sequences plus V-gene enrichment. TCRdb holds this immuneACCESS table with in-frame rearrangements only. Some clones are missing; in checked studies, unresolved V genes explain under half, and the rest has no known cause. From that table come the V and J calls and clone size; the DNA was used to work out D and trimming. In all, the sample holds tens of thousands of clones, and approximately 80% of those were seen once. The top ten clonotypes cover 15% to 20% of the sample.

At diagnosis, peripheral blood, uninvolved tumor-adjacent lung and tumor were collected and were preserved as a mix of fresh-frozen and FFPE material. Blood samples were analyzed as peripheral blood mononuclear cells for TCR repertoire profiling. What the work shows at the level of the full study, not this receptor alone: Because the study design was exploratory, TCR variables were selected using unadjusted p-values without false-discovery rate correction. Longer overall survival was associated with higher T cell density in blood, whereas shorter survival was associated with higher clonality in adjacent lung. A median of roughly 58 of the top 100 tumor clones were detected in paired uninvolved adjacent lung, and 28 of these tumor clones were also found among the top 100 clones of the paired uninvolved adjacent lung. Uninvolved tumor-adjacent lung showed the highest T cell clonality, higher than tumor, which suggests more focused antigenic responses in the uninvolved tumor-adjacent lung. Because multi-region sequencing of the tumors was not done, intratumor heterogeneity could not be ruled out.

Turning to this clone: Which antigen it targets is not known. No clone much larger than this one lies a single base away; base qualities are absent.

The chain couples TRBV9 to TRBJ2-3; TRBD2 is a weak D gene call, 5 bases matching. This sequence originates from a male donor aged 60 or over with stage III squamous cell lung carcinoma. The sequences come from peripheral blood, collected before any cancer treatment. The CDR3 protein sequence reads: CASSVGLSGDTQYF. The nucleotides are TGTGCCAGCAGCGTAGGACTCAGCGGAGATACGCAGTATTTT.